These T cell receptor beta chains were read from a single sample in a study of pediatric ulcerative colitis. Clones were read by immunoSEQ multiplex PCR, and TCRdb kept only the in-frame ones, dropping some. The table lists about 64,000 clones, about 80% of them singletons. What was sequenced was blood. These receptors were obtained from a boy younger than 18 with moderate ulcerative colitis. Both conserved end residues are part of each CDR3. Fields, in order: clone size, V gene, J gene, D gene, CDR3 protein. D genes are given only for firm matches. Only some rows state a clone size, as once, few, many or a class for expanded clones.

clone size: -; V gene: TRBV5-1; J gene: TRBJ2-3; D gene: -; CDR3 protein: CASSRPGPKGSGSTDTQYF
clone size: -; V gene: TRBV5-6; J gene: TRBJ1-1; D gene: -; CDR3 protein: CASSLVGTYEGRAEAFF
clone size: -; V gene: TRBV6-5; J gene: TRBJ1-2; D gene: -; CDR3 protein: CASSSENLYGYTF
clone size: -; V gene: TRBV9; J gene: TRBJ1-5; D gene: -; CDR3 protein: CASSVAGGYQPQHF
clone size: -; V gene: TRBV29-1; J gene: TRBJ2-1; D gene: -; CDR3 protein: CSATGLPYNEQFF
clone size: -; V gene: TRBV5-1; J gene: TRBJ2-3; D gene: -; CDR3 protein: CASSLEGSTDTQYF
clone size: few; V gene: TRBV6-1; J gene: TRBJ1-1; D gene: -; CDR3 protein: CASAENTEAFF
clone size: once; V gene: TRBV25-1; J gene: TRBJ2-5; D gene: TRBD2; CDR3 protein: CASSEPRLAGETQYF
clone size: -; V gene: TRBV5-4; J gene: TRBJ1-1; D gene: -; CDR3 protein: CASSVQGMNTEAFF
clone size: -; V gene: TRBV7-3; J gene: TRBJ2-7; D gene: TRBD2; CDR3 protein: CASSFQPGLANEQYF
clone size: -; V gene: TRBV19; J gene: TRBJ2-4; D gene: -; CDR3 protein: CASSIDARWVAKNIQYF
clone size: -; V gene: TRBV19; J gene: TRBJ1-2; D gene: -; CDR3 protein: CAGRGAPNYGYTF
clone size: once; V gene: TRBV14; J gene: TRBJ2-7; D gene: -; CDR3 protein: CASSQEGMPYEQYF
clone size: -; V gene: TRBV9; J gene: TRBJ2-5; D gene: -; CDR3 protein: CASSPSPTGHETQYF
clone size: -; V gene: TRBV10-3; J gene: TRBJ1-1; D gene: TRBD1; CDR3 protein: CAISESIGDRGTEAFF
clone size: -; V gene: TRBV9; J gene: TRBJ2-7; D gene: TRBD2; CDR3 protein: CASSATSGSLLGEQYF
clone size: -; V gene: TRBV9; J gene: TRBJ2-2; D gene: -; CDR3 protein: CASSPRQEIAINTGELFF
clone size: few; V gene: TRBV19; J gene: TRBJ2-7; D gene: -; CDR3 protein: CASSASSYEQYF
clone size: -; V gene: TRBV5-1; J gene: TRBJ2-7; D gene: TRBD2; CDR3 protein: CASSLALTSDPYEQYF
clone size: -; V gene: TRBV7-8; J gene: TRBJ1-1; D gene: -; CDR3 protein: CASSFPGQVTEAFF
clone size: once; V gene: TRBV7-3; J gene: TRBJ2-5; D gene: TRBD2; CDR3 protein: CASSRSGRRETQYF
clone size: -; V gene: TRBV6-4; J gene: TRBJ2-1; D gene: TRBD2; CDR3 protein: CASSDPSGGPTVAYNEQFF
clone size: -; V gene: TRBV6-6; J gene: TRBJ1-2; D gene: -; CDR3 protein: CASSYPTSNYGYTF
clone size: once; V gene: TRBV25-1; J gene: TRBJ2-5; D gene: -; CDR3 protein: CASGEETQYF
clone size: few; V gene: TRBV29-1; J gene: TRBJ1-1; D gene: TRBD1; CDR3 protein: CSVGQGVWGAFF
clone size: few; V gene: TRBV2; J gene: TRBJ1-3; D gene: -; CDR3 protein: CANTMSTGNTIYF
clone size: -; V gene: TRBV2; J gene: TRBJ1-1; D gene: TRBD1; CDR3 protein: CASSPDRGTTEAFF
clone size: -; V gene: TRBV5-4; J gene: TRBJ1-1; D gene: TRBD1; CDR3 protein: CASSWGDRGMGMNTEAFF
clone size: once; V gene: TRBV19; J gene: TRBJ1-1; D gene: -; CDR3 protein: CASSEKGTEAFF
clone size: -; V gene: TRBV25-1; J gene: TRBJ2-5; D gene: -; CDR3 protein: CASSELYGALQETQYF
clone size: -; V gene: TRBV6-1; J gene: TRBJ2-3; D gene: -; CDR3 protein: CASSEIRPQITQYF